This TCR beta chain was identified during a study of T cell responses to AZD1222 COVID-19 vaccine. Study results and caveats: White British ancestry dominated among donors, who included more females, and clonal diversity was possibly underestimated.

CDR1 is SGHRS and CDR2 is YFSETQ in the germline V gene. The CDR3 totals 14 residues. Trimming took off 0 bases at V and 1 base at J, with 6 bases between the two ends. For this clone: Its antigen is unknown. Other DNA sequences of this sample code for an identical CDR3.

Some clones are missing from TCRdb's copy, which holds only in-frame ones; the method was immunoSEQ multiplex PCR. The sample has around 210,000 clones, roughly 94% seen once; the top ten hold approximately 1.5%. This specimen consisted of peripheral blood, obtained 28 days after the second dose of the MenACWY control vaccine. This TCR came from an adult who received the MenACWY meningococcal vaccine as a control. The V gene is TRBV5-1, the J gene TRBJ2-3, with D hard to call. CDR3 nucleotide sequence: TGCGCCAGCAGCTTGGTACGGGGCACAGATACGCAGTATTTT. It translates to CASSLVRGTDTQYF.